These 9 T cell receptor beta chains originate from one sample sequenced in a study of metastatic and nonmetastatic thyroid tumors. All patients were untreated before thyroid surgery. Using MiXCR, TCRdb re-called clones from the PCR reads. The data show some 38,000 clones, less than 60% seen once. Sequencing input: tumor tissue. These receptor sequences come from a male donor with papillary thyroid cancer or a benign thyroid nodule (not recorded which). Some clones in this sample may be carry-over from other donors' samples.

The rearrangement joins TRBV18 to TRBJ1-2, with 8 bases lining up with TRBD1. The germline CDR1 and CDR2 sequences are KGHSH and LQKENI. The ends lost 2 bases at V and 4 bases at J; junction bases unmatched: 3. The CDR3 spans 14 residues. This CDR3 is CASSPGQGAYGYTF. The CDR3 DNA is TGTGCCAGCTCACCAGGACAGGGTGCCTATGGCTACACCTTC.

V gene TRBV5-1 combines with J gene TRBJ2-3; D may be TRBD1 (6 bases). Trimming took 0 bases from V and 2 from J, leaving 10 bases between them. In germline, CDR1 is SGHRS, CDR2 YFSETQ. This CDR3 region has 15 residues. The CDR3 DNA sequence: TGCGCCAGCAGCTTGGCGACAGGAAACACAGATACGCAGTATTTT. Translation: CASSLATGNTDTQYF.

This rearrangement joins TRBV18 to TRBJ2-7, with 9 bases lining up with TRBD2. Germline-derived CDR1 and CDR2 are KGHSH and LQKENI. The length of the CDR3 is 16 residues. With V trimmed by 3 bases and J by 0 bases, 6 bases remained unmatched. The CDR3 bases are TGTGCCAGCTCACCGTTACTAGCGGGTTCCTCCTACGAGCAGTACTTC. Its translation: CASSPLLAGSSYEQYF.

The rearrangement links TRBV6-2 or TRBV6-3 to TRBJ2-5; maybe TRBD2 (5 bases). Germline CDR1 and CDR2: MNHEY and SVGEGT. V was cut by 0 bases and J by 5 bases, with 19 bases left in between. The CDR3 is 17 amino acids. CDR3 residues: CASSYSSSWASRETQYF. DNA of the CDR3: TGTGCCAGCAGTTACTCGAGTAGTTGGGCTAGCCGGGAGACCCAGTACTTC.

This clone has just a few counts. This chain connects TRBV19 to TRBJ2-7; D unresolved. V gave up 11 bases and J gave up 3 bases, with 8 bases separating them. Germline-derived CDR1 and CDR2 are LNHDA and SQIVND (reference sequence). This CDR3 spans 10 amino acids. CDR3 protein: CAGPSYEQYF. The CDR3 coding sequence is TGTGCCGGCCCAAGCTACGAGCAGTACTTC.

In this sample, this clone turned up many times. The chain is built from TRBV11-2 and TRBJ2-3; 14 positions agree with TRBD2. Germline V gene sequence: CDR1 SGHAT, CDR2 FQNNGV. There are 20 residues in the CDR3. Germline trimming cut 1 base from V and 2 bases from J; bases unmatched to any gene: 11. The CDR3 DNA reads as TGTGCCAGCAGCTTAGTTCCGGTGGGGACTAGCGGGAGTATCACAGATACGCAGTATTTT. Translation: CASSLVPVGTSGSITDTQYF.

This chain links TRBV19 with TRBJ2-1, with 9 positions matching TRBD1. Germline V gene lookup returns CDR1 LNHDA and CDR2 SQIVND (reference sequence). J lost 0 bases, V lost 5 bases, and 5 bases had no gene match. This CDR3 has 16 residues. Here the CDR3 reads CASSPWTGDSYNEQFF. The CDR3 DNA reads as TGTGCCAGTAGTCCCTGGACAGGGGACTCCTACAATGAGCAGTTCTTC.

Comment on this clone: Within the sample, other DNA sequences also encode this same CDR3. The chain uses TRBV11-2 and TRBJ2-7; 12 bases match TRBD2. CDR3 length: 15 amino acids. The germline CDR1 and CDR2 sequences are SGHAT and FQNNGV. The trim removed 5 bases at V and 2 bases at J, leaving 4 bases unmatched. The CDR3 DNA follows: TGTGCCAGCAGCCTCCTAGCGGGGGGGACCTACGAGCAGTACTTC. This codes for CASSLLAGGTYEQYF.

This clone is medium-sized (0.01 to 0.1%) in the sample. The chain has TRBV6-4 and TRBJ2-3, with 11 bases fitting TRBD2. The CDR3 is made up of 14 amino acids. The germline V gene encodes CDR1 MRHNA and CDR2 SNTAGT. Trimming took 4 bases from V and 3 from J; bases not matched to a gene: 0. CDR3 DNA sequence: TGTGCCAGCAGTGGGACTAGCGGGACAGATACGCAGTATTTT. It encodes CASSGTSGTDTQYF.